The 3 T cell receptor beta chains given below trace back to one sample, sequenced in a study of blood T cell repertoires in COVID-19 (dated by TCRdb to 2018 to 2020). Library preparation used the immunoSEQ multiplex PCR assay. In TCRdb, the immuneACCESS table is reduced to in-frame sequences with V and J assigned. These tables do not hold every clone; where another copy was compared, an unresolved V gene accounts for under half, and the others remain unexplained. Here the sample has about 170,000 clones; roughly 80% occur a single time. The top ten clonotypes cover about 3% of the sample. The sequencing sample was made of peripheral blood. These receptors came from a man between 70 and 80 years old with acute or convalescent COVID-19.

V is TRBV7-8 and J is TRBJ2-2; D is perhaps TRBD2 (6 bases). Trimming left V 0 bases short and J 6 bases short, with 8 bases between. This CDR3 has 14 residues. CDR1 is SGHVS and CDR2 is FQNEAQ in the germline V gene. Written as DNA, the CDR3 is TGTGCCAGCAGCTTAGCGGAGGGTCCCGGGGAGCTGTTTTTT. Translation: CASSLAEGPGELFF. Filled out from reference TRBV7-8 and TRBJ2-2, the complete variable domain reads GAGVSQSPRYKVAKRGQDVALRCDPISGHVSLFWYQQALGQGPEFLTYFQNEAQLDKSGLPSDRFFAERPEGSVSTLKIQRTQQEDSAVYLCASSLAEGPGELFFGEGSRLTVL.

The chain couples TRBV4-2 to TRBJ1-3; unclear D gene. The CDR3 runs 14 residues. V was trimmed by 5 bases and J by 2 bases, leaving 10 bases between them. Germline-derived CDR1 and CDR2 are LGHNA and YNFKEQ. CDR3 DNA sequence: TGTGCCAGCAGCTCAGTTGGCACTGGAAACACCATATATTTT. Its protein product is CASSSVGTGNTIYF.

The V and J genes are TRBV6-2 or TRBV6-3 and TRBJ1-6, with D possibly matching TRBD1 (5 bases). Between the trimmed V and J ends, which lost 0 bases and 6 bases, there was a span of 12 bases. CDR3 length: 16 residues. The V gene's germline CDR1 is MNHEY and CDR2 SVGEGT. The CDR3 nucleotides are TGTGCCAGCAGTTACTCGAGGTCCGGGGGTAATTCACCCCTCCACTTT. It codes for CASSYSRSGGNSPLHF.